The entry that follows covers one T cell receptor (beta chain) sequence. The CDR3 is made up of 15 amino acids. Unmatched junction bases numbered 10, after V lost 5 bases and J lost 6 bases. Per the germline V gene, CDR1 is LNHDA and CDR2 is SQIVND (reference sequence). This sample was taken from a study of technical replicates of blood from a few donors. Profiled with immunoSEQ multiplex PCR; TCRdb holds only in-frame clones, not every one. The sample lists under 95,000 clones, approximately 95% occurring once. The sample taken for sequencing was T cells isolated from PBMCs. The origin of this receptor is a human donor in good health. The chain joins TRBV19 to TRBJ1-2, with 9 nucleotides matching TRBD1. The chain's CDR3 is CASSFQQGARDGYTF. DNA of the CDR3: TGTGCCAGTAGTTTTCAACAGGGGGCGAGGGATGGCTACACCTTC.